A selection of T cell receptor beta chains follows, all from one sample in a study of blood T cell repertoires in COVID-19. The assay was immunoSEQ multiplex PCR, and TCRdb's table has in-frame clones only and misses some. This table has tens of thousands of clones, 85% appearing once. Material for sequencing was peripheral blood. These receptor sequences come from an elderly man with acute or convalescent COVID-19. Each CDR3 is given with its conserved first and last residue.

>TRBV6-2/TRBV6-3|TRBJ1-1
CASSGDSREAFF
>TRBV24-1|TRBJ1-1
CATSPWDGRGQGTEAFF
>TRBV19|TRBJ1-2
CASSMSQGAYTF
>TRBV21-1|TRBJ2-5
CASRVSSGRAEETQYF
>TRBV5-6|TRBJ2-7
CASSLTGDYEQYF
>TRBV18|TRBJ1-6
CASSRDRGNSPLHF
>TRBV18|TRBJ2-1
CASSLPNGGRNNEQFF
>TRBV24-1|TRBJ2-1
CATSDSGRVYNEQFF
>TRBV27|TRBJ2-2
CASSWQREQTGELFF
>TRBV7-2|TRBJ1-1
CASSPRTASLTEAFF
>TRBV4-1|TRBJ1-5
CASSQDGQINQPQHF
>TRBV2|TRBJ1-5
CASSPGTGGEGNQPQHF
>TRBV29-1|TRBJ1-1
CSVEQNRNTEAFF
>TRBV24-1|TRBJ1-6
CATRGGTGVHNSPLHF
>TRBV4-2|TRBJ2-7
CASSQVVGPSSYEQYF
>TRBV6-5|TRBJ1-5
CASSFRQSPNQPQHF